The 24 T cell receptor beta chains below were found in one sample sequenced in a study of CD8 T cells in ankylosing spondylitis (dated by TCRdb to between 2016 and 2019). Libraries were built with 5' RACE. This sample was sequenced with an Illumina HiSeq 2500. TCRdb passed the public sequencing reads through fastp at Q25 and MiXCR, retaining productive beta sequences. CDR3 protein sequences are deduplicated, and each keeps its most common genes and DNA. The sample yields about 210,000 distinct CDR3 sequences; under 8.5% were counted once. The ten largest clones capture 4% to 5% of the sample. Sequencing used blood, either unsorted or a sorted T cell fraction (not recorded which). These receptors all stem from a female donor with ankylosing spondylitis or in good health (not recorded which).

In this sample, this clonotype turned up many times. The chain employs TRBV29-1 and TRBJ1-5; 8 positions match TRBD1. Germline V gives CDR1 SQVTM, CDR2 ANQGSEA. Losses at the gene ends were 6 bases for V and 7 bases for J; bases not matched to a gene: 11. This CDR3 has 14 residues. In nucleotides, the CDR3 is TGCAGCGTCGCCAATGGACAGGGTAACCAGCCCCAGCATTTT. This sequence encodes CSVANGQGNQPQHF.

Only a few counts were recorded for this clonotype. The CDR3 spells CANEREGHDEQFF. Written as DNA, the CDR3 is TGTGCCAACGAGCGGGAGGGCCATGATGAGCAGTTCTTC. This chain connects TRBV7-2 to TRBJ2-1; 10 bases match TRBD2. Trimming removed 10 bases from V and 8 bases from J; junction bases left unmatched: 8. The germline CDR1 and CDR2 sequences are SGHTA and FQGNSA. This CDR3 region has 13 residues.

This clonotype was counted only a few times. This sequence may be a read error, since a much larger clone differs from it by one base. The missing conserved phenylalanine or tryptophan at the end of this CDR3 makes a read error likely. The chain carries TRBV6-5 and TRBJ1-2, with a possible D match to TRBD1 (5 bases). Trimming removed 5 bases from V and 8 bases from J, with 12 bases in between. The V gene's germline CDR1 is MNHEY and CDR2 SVGAGI. There are 12 residues in the CDR3. DNA for the CDR3: TGTGCCAGCAGTCCCGACAGAAACGGCTACACCTGC. This codes for CASSPDRNGYTC.

This clonotype was counted at least ten times. The chain couples TRBV20-1 to TRBJ2-7, with unresolved D. CDR3 length: 14 residues. Germline loops: CDR1 DFQATT, CDR2 SNEGSKA (reference sequence). Trimming pared 2 bases from V and 5 bases from J, leaving 16 bases between. In DNA form, the CDR3 reads TGCAGTGCTAGACCTTACGGGCCCGAGGACGAGCAGTACTTC. Translated: CSARPYGPEDEQYF.

The chain links TRBV5-1 to TRBJ1-2; D ambiguous. CDR3 size: 12 residues. Germline CDR1 reads SGHRS; CDR2 reads YFSETQ. The V end was cut by 4 bases, the J end by 4 bases, with 8 bases between. This chain's CDR3 is CASSPGAYGYTF. The CDR3 region has the DNA TGCGCCAGCAGCCCGGGAGCCTATGGCTACACCTTC.

This clonotype was recorded at least ten times. The V and J genes are TRBV20-1 and TRBJ2-3; D gene unclear. CDR1 and CDR2 from the germline V gene are DFQATT and SNEGSKA (reference sequence). The CDR3 has 13 residues. Trimming pared 6 bases from V and 1 base from J, leaving 11 bases between. The CDR3 loop is CSAPRSGTDTQYF. DNA for the CDR3: TGCAGTGCCCCGCGAAGCGGCACAGATACGCAGTATTTT.

The sample holds many counts of this clonotype. The chain employs TRBV20-1 and TRBJ2-3; 7 nucleotides match TRBD2. This CDR3 comprises 14 residues. V shed 1 base and J 1 base; nucleotides not matched to a gene: 2. Germline V gene lookup returns CDR1 DFQATT and CDR2 SNEGSKA (reference sequence). CDR3 DNA: TGCAGTGCTAGAGCAGCGGGACGCACAGATACGCAGTATTTT. Translation gives CSARAAGRTDTQYF.

Ten or more counts support this clonotype. The CDR3 DNA sequence: TGTGCCAGCAGTTACTCTTCTAGCGGAGCGATGAACGCCTACAATGAGCAGTTCTTC. This encodes CASSYSSSGAMNAYNEQFF. The chain recombines TRBV6-5 with TRBJ2-1; 7 bases are shared with TRBD2. CDR1 is MNHEY, CDR2 SVGAGI, per germline. V was clipped by 0 bases and J by 2 bases; unmatched bases: 13. This CDR3 contains 19 residues.

This clonotype was detected many times. The rearrangement uses TRBV24-1 and TRBJ2-2, with D possibly matching TRBD1 (7 bases). Trimming cost V 6 bases and J 4 bases, with 11 bases left between them. The CDR3 has 14 residues. The V gene's germline CDR1 is KGHDR and CDR2 SFDVKD. CDR3 nucleotide sequence: TGTGCCACCAGTCGACAGGGAGGCACCGGGGAGCTGTTTTTT. It encodes CATSRQGGTGELFF.

This clonotype came up a few times. This sequence joins TRBV6-2 or TRBV6-3 and TRBJ2-1; D is unclear. Germline values: CDR1 MNHEY, CDR2 SVGEGT. Trimming shortened V by 7 bases and J by 6 bases, and 16 bases separated the two germline ends. This CDR3 contains 14 residues. The CDR3 loop reads CASTDITVGNEQFF. For the CDR3, the DNA is TGTGCCAGCACCGACATTACGGTGGGCAATGAGCAGTTCTTC.

Only a few counts were recorded for this clonotype. The chain links TRBV5-1 to TRBJ2-3, with D possibly matching TRBD2 (5 bases). CDR3 length equals 14 residues. CDR1 and CDR2 (germline): SGHRS, YFSETQ. V gave up 0 bases and J gave up 4 bases, with 9 bases separating them. The CDR3 here is CASSLVGEADTQYF. As DNA, the CDR3 is TGCGCCAGCAGCTTGGTGGGAGAGGCAGATACGCAGTATTTT.

This clonotype was detected many times. This chain joins TRBV7-2 and TRBJ2-7; 10 bases fit TRBD2. The junction had 5 bases not matched to a gene; V was cut back by 2 bases and J by 1 base. Germline CDR1 and CDR2: SGHTA and FQGNSA. The CDR3 is 16 residues long. The CDR3 nucleotides are TGTGCCAGCAGCTTATCTAGGACTAGCGGATCCTACGAGCAGTACTTC. The encoded protein is CASSLSRTSGSYEQYF.

This clonotype was counted many times. The chain combines TRBV20-1 with TRBJ2-6; D gene unclear. CDR3 length equals 15 residues. Per the germline V gene, CDR1 is DFQATT and CDR2 is SNEGSKA (reference sequence). V lost 0 bases and J lost 0, with 6 bases in between. CDR3 residues: CSARDLNSGANVLTF. CDR3 DNA: TGCAGTGCTAGAGATCTCAACTCTGGGGCCAACGTCCTGACTTTC.

J is TRBJ2-7 and V is TRBV6-6; D could derive from TRBD1 or TRBD2 (5 bases each). The germline V gene has CDR1 MNHNY and CDR2 SVGAGI (reference sequence). V shed 8 bases and J shed 2 bases, with 10 bases lying between them. This CDR3 spans 12 amino acids. The CDR3 bases are TGTGCCAGCTCTGGGGGTGCCTACGAGCAGTACTTC. Encoded protein: CASSGGAYEQYF.

This clonotype showed up many times. This chain joins TRBV12-3 or TRBV12-4 and TRBJ1-4, with 7 bases that match TRBD1. The CDR3 contains 16 residues. Unmatched junction bases numbered 8, after V lost 1 base and J lost 6 bases. The chain's CDR3 is CASSLGTGDTHEKLFF. In DNA, the CDR3 is TGTGCCAGCAGTTTAGGGACAGGCGACACCCATGAAAAACTGTTTTTT.

This clonotype was counted at least ten times. The genes are TRBV7-2 and TRBJ1-2; 10 nucleotides agree with TRBD1. CDR1 is SGHTA, CDR2 FQGNSA, per germline. The CDR3 contains 15 residues. V lost 4 bases to trimming and J lost 4 bases; unmatched junction nucleotides: 6. CDR3 protein: CASSSGQGRVYGYTF. In nucleotides, the CDR3 is TGTGCCAGCAGCTCGGGACAGGGGCGTGTCTATGGCTACACCTTC.

This clonotype was detected many times. CDR3 sequence: CASSRGRGSGTEAFF. The CDR3 DNA reads as TGTGCCAGCAGTAGGGGACGGGGGTCAGGCACTGAAGCTTTCTTT. The V and J genes are TRBV12-3 or TRBV12-4 and TRBJ1-1; D is possibly TRBD1 (5 bases). The CDR3 contains 15 residues. V was clipped by 5 bases and J by 4 bases, with 17 bases between them.

There are many counts of this clonotype. This chain connects TRBV4-3 to TRBJ2-7, with D unresolved. The V gene's germline CDR1 is LGHNA and CDR2 YSLEER. Trimming cost V 0 bases and J 2 bases, with 11 bases left between them. The CDR3 is 15 residues long. CDR3 region: CASSQEVTSTYEQYF. The DNA for the CDR3 is TGCGCCAGCAGCCAAGAGGTGACATCCACCTACGAGCAGTACTTC.

CDR3 region: CASSFLHGEETQYF. CDR3 in DNA: TGTGCCAGCAGCTTTCTACACGGAGAAGAGACCCAGTACTTC. This rearrangement joins TRBV7-2 to TRBJ2-5; D call uncertain. CDR3 length: 14 amino acids. Germline V gene data show CDR1 as SGHTA and CDR2 as FQGNSA. V gave up 3 bases and J gave up 3 bases, with 11 bases separating them. Drawing the rest from reference TRBV7-2 and TRBJ2-5, the complete variable domain is GAGVSQSPSNKVTEKGKDVELRCDPISGHTALYWYRQSLGQGLEFLIYFQGNSAPDKSGLPSDRFSAERTGGSVSTLTIQRTQQEDSAVYLCASSFLHGEETQYFGPGTRLLVL.

The sample holds a few counts of this clonotype. J is TRBJ2-1 and V is TRBV7-2; weak D call: TRBD2 (6 bases). V was trimmed by 6 bases and J by 10 bases, leaving 13 bases between them. Germline V CDR1 and CDR2: SGHTA, FQGNSA. This CDR3 spans 12 amino acids. CDR3 protein: CASSWGEWEQFF. The DNA for the CDR3 is TGTGCCAGCAGTTGGGGGGAATGGGAGCAGTTCTTC.

The V gene is TRBV7-2, the J gene TRBJ2-5, with D hard to call. The CDR3 contains 13 residues. Germline V gene lookup returns CDR1 SGHTA and CDR2 FQGNSA. V was trimmed by 8 bases and J by 5 bases, leaving 15 bases between them. The CDR3 protein is CASGFDGWETQYF. The CDR3 DNA is TGTGCCAGCGGGTTCGACGGGTGGGAGACCCAGTACTTC.

This chain joins TRBV18 and TRBJ2-3, with D perhaps given as TRBD1 or TRBD2 (5 bases each). V lost 1 base and J 2 bases, leaving 10 bases between the germline ends. The CDR3 has 15 amino acids. Per germline, CDR1 KGHSH and CDR2 LQKENI. The CDR3 sequence is CASSPQGTITDTQYF. The CDR3 nucleotides read TGTGCCAGCTCACCACAGGGGACCATCACAGATACGCAGTATTTT.

In this sample, this clonotype turned up many times. This chain joins TRBV11-3 and TRBJ2-1; weak D call: TRBD2 (6 bases). V lost 0 bases and J 0 bases, leaving 9 bases between the germline ends. Germline CDR1 reads SGHNT; CDR2 reads YENEEA. The CDR3 covers 16 residues. CDR3 nucleotide sequence: TGTGCCAGCAGCTTAGATGGGGGGATCTCCTACAATGAGCAGTTCTTC. The encoded protein is CASSLDGGISYNEQFF.

This clonotype was seen at least ten times. V gene TRBV7-8 combines with J gene TRBJ1-1; possibly TRBD1 for D (5 bases). The V gene lost 7 bases and the J gene lost 4 bases, with 13 bases spanning the gap. CDR3 length: 13 residues. The germline V gene has CDR1 SGHVS and CDR2 FQNEAQ. As DNA, the CDR3 is TGTGCCAGCAAGTATCCGGGGGGCACTGAAGCTTTCTTT. The encoded protein is CASKYPGGTEAFF.